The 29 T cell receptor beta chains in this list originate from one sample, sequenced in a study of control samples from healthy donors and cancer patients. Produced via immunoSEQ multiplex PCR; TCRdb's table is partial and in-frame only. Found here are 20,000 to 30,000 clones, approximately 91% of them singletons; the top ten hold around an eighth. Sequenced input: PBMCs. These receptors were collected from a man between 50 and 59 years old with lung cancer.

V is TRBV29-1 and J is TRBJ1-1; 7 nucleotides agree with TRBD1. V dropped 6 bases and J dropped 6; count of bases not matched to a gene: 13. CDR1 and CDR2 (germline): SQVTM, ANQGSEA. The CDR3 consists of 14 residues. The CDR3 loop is CSVRGGEVEAEAFF. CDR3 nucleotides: TGCAGCGTCAGGGGGGGTGAAGTGGAGGCTGAAGCTTTCTTT.

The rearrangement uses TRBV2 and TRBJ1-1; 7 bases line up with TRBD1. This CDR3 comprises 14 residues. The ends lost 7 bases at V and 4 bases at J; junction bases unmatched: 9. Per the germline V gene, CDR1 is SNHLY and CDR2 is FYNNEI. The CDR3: CASMDRWGPTEAFF. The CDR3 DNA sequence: TGTGCCAGCATGGACAGGTGGGGCCCCACTGAAGCTTTCTTT.

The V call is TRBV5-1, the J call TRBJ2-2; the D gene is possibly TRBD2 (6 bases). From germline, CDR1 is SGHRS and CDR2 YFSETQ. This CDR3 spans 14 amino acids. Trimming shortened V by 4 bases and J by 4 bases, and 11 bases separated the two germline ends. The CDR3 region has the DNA TGCGCCAGCAGCCTGGGAGGATTCACCGGGGAGCTGTTTTTT. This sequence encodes CASSLGGFTGELFF.

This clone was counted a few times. The DNA of the CDR3 is TGTGCCAGCAGCTTATCACGGGGCCCGGGGGCCAACGTCCTGACTTTC. Amino acids: CASSLSRGPGANVLTF. The chain combines TRBV6-2 or TRBV6-3 with TRBJ2-6; D tentatively reads TRBD1 or TRBD2 (5 bases each). The CDR3 sequence is 16 residues long. V was clipped by 6 bases and J by 4 bases, with 16 bases between them. Germline CDR1 and CDR2: MNHEY and SVGEGT.

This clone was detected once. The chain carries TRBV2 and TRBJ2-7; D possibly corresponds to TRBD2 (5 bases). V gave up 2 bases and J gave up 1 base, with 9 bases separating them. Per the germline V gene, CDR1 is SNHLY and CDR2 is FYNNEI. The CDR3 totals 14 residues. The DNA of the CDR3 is TGTGCCAGCAGTGAACAGAGCGGATCCTACGAGCAGTACTTC. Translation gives CASSEQSGSYEQYF.

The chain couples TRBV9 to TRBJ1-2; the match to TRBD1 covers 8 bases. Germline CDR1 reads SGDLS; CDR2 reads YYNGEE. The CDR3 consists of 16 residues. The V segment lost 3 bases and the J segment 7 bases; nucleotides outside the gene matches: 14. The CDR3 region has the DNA TGTGCCAGCAGCGCAAATATGGAGGGGACAGGAGGTGGCTACACCTTC. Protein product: CASSANMEGTGGGYTF.

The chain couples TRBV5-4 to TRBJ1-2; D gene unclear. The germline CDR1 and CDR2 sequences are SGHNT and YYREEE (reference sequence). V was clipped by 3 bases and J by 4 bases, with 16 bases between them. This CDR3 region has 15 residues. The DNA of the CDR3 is TGTGCCAGCAGCTCCCGATCGGGGTTTGGCTATGGCTACACCTTC. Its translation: CASSSRSGFGYGYTF. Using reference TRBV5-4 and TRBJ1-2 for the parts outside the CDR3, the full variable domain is ETGVTQSPTHLIKTRGQQVTLRCSSQSGHNTVSWYQQALGQGPQFIFQYYREEENGRGNFPPRFSGLQFPNYSSELNVNALELDDSALYLCASSSRSGFGYGYTFGSGTRLTVV.

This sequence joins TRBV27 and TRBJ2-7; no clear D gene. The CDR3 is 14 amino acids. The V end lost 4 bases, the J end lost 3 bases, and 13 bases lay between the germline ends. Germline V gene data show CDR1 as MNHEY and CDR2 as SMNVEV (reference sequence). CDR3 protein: CASSYTGSFYEQYF. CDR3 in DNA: TGTGCCAGCAGTTATACCGGCAGCTTCTACGAGCAGTACTTC.

Written as DNA, the CDR3 is TGTGCCAGCAGCTTATTCCGCGATGGGGGCGCGAATCAGCCCCAGCATTTT. Translated, it gives CASSLFRDGGANQPQHF. The gene calls are TRBV7-9 and TRBJ1-5; a weak D match, TRBD1 (6 bases). The CDR3 loop spans 17 amino acids. Germline V gene lookup returns CDR1 SEHNR and CDR2 FQNEAQ (reference sequence). Trimming took 2 bases from V and 4 from J, leaving 18 bases between them.

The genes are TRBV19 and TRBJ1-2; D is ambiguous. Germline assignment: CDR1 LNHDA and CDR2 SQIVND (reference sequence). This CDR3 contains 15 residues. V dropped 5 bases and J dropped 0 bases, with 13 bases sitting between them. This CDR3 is CASSPRADTNYGYTF. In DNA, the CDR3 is TGTGCCAGTAGTCCCCGGGCCGATACTAACTATGGCTACACCTTC.

The CDR3 region is CASSVQNTGELFF. In nucleotides, the CDR3 is TGCGCCAGCAGCGTTCAGAACACCGGGGAGCTGTTTTTT. The V and J genes are TRBV5-1 and TRBJ2-2; no clear D gene. CDR1 and CDR2 (germline): SGHRS, YFSETQ. Trimming removed 4 bases at V and 1 base at J, with 5 bases between. The CDR3 length is 13 residues.

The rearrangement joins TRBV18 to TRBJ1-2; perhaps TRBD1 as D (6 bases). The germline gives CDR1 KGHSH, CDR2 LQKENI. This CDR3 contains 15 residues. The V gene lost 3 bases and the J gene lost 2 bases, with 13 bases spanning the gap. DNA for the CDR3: TGTGCCAGCTCACCCCCGCGACAGGTCAACTATGGCTACACCTTC. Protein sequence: CASSPPRQVNYGYTF.

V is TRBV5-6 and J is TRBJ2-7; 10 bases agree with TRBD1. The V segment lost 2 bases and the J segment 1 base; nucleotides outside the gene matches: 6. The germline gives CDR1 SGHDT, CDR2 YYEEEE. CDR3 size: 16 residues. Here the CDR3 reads CASSLPPGQGSYEQYF. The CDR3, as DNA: TGTGCCAGCAGCTTACCCCCGGGACAGGGGTCCTACGAGCAGTACTTC.

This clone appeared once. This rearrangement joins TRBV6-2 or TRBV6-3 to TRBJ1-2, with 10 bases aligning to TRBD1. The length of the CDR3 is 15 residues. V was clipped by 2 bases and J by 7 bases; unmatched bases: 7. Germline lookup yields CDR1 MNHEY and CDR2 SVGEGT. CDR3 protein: CASSYDRDRGPGYTF. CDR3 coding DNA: TGTGCCAGCAGTTACGACCGGGACAGGGGACCTGGCTACACCTTC.

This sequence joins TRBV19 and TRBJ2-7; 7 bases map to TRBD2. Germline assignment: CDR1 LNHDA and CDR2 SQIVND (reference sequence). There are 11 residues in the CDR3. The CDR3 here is CASSTAGRGRV. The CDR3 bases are TGTGCCAGTAGTACCGCGGGGAGGGGCAGGGTC.

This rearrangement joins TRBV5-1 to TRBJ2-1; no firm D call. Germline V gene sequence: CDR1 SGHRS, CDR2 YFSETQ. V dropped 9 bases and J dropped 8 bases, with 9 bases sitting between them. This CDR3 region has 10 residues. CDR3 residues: CAINVHEQFF. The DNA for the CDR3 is TGCGCCATCAATGTCCATGAGCAGTTCTTC.

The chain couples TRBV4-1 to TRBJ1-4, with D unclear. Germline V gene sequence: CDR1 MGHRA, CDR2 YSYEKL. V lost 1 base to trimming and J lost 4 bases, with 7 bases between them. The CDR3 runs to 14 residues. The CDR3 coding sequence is TGCGCCAGCAGCCAAGCGGGTAATAATGAAAAACTGTTTTTT. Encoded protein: CASSQAGNNEKLFF.

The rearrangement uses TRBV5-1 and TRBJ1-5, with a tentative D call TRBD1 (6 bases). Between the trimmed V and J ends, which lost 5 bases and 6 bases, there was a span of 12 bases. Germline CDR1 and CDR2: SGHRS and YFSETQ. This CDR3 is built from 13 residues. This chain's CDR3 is CASSTGLGQPQHF. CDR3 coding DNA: TGCGCCAGCAGTACAGGGTTAGGTCAGCCCCAGCATTTT.

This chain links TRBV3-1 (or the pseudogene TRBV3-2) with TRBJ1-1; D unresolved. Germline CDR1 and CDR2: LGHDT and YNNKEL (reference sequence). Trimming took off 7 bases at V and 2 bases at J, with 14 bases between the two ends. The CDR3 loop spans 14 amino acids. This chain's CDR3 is CASTQSYINTEAFF. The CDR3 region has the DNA TGTGCCAGCACCCAGTCCTATATAAACACTGAAGCTTTCTTT.

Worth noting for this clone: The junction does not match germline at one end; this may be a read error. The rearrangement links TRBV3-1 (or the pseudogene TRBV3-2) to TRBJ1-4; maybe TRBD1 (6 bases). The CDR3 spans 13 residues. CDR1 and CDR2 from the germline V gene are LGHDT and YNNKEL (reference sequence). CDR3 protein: CASSQNRQVWVHF. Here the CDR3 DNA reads TGTGCCAGCAGCCAAAATAGACAGGTTTGGGTCCATTTT.

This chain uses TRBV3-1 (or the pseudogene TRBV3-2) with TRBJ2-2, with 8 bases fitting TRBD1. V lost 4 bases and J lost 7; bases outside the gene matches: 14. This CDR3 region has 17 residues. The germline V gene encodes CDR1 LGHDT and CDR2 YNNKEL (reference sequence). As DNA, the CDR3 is TGTGCCAGCAGCCCCCCCGAGGACAGGGTTTTATACGGGGAGCTGTTTTTT. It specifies CASSPPEDRVLYGELFF.

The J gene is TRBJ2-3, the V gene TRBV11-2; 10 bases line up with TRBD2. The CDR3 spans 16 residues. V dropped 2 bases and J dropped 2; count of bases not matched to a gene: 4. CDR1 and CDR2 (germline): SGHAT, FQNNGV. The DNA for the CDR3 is TGTGCCAGCAGCTTACGCAGCGGGGGGGTCACAGATACGCAGTATTTT. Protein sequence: CASSLRSGGVTDTQYF. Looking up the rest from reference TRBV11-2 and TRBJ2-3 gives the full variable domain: EAGVAQSPRYKIIEKRQSVAFWCNPISGHATLYWYQQILGQGPKLLIQFQNNGVVDDSQLPKDRFSAERLKGVDSTLKIQPAKLEDSAVYLCASSLRSGGVTDTQYFGPGTRLTVL.

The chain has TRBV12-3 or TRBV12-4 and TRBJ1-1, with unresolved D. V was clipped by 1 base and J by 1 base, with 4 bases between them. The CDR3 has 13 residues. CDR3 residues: CASSLGPNTEAFF. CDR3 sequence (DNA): TGTGCCAGCAGTTTAGGACCGAACACTGAAGCTTTCTTT.

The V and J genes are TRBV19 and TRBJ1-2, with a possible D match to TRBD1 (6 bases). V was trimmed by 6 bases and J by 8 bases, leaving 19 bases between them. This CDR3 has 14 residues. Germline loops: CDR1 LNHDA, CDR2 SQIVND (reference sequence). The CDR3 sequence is CASRVDRNRRGYTF. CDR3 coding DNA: TGTGCCAGTAGGGTCGACAGGAACCGGAGGGGCTACACCTTC.

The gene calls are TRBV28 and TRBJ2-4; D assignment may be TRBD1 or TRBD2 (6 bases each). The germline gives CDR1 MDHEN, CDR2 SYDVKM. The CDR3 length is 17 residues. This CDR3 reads CAIGERAVKGDKNIQYF. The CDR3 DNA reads TGTGCAATCGGGGAGCGGGCGGTCAAGGGGGACAAAAACATTCAGTACTTC.

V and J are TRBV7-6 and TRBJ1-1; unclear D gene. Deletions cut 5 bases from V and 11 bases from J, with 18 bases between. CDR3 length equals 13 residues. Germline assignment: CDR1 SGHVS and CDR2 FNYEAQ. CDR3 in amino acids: CASSRSQMVNAFF. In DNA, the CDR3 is TGTGCCAGCAGCCGATCTCAAATGGTGAATGCTTTCTTT.

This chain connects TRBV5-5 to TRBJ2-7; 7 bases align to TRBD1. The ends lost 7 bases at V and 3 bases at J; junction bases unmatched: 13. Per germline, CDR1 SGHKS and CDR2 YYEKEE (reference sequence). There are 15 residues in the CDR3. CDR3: CASSFDDRVLYEQYF. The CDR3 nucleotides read TGTGCCAGCTCATTTGACGACAGGGTCCTCTACGAGCAGTACTTC.

For the CDR3, the DNA is TGTGCCAGCAGCCGGGGATGGGGTTCGGCTGGAAACACCATATATTTT. It encodes CASSRGWGSAGNTIYF. The J gene is TRBJ1-3, the V gene TRBV3-1 (or the pseudogene TRBV3-2); D call uncertain. V lost 4 bases to trimming and J lost 2 bases, with 15 bases between them. The germline gives CDR1 LGHDT, CDR2 YNNKEL (reference sequence). The CDR3 runs to 16 residues.

The CDR3 protein is CASSYSTGGTEAFF. CDR3 bases: TGTGCCAGCAGTTACTCTACAGGGGGGACTGAAGCTTTCTTT. The J gene is TRBJ1-1, the V gene TRBV6-2 or TRBV6-3, with 8 bases identical to TRBD1. Germline trimming cut 0 bases from V and 5 bases from J; bases unmatched to any gene: 2. Germline CDR1 MNHEY, CDR2 SVGEGT. CDR3 length equals 14 residues.